Following are 24 T cell receptor beta chains from one sample sequenced in a study of CD8 T cells in Susac syndrome. RNA was extracted with the RNeasy kit, and a quantity of 0.5 to 1 ug was reverse transcribed using random hexamers. Using its own MiXCR run on the immunoSEQ multiplex PCR reads, TCRdb lists one record per CDR3 protein. This sample has some 200,000 distinct CDR3 sequences; about 95% occur once, and the top ten carry approximately 0.1%. The sequenced material came from CD4+ T cells from PBMCs. The source is a human donor in good health.

As to this clonotype: At one of its ends the junction is not consistent with the germline gene, which may arise from a read error. This sequence joins TRBV29-1 and TRBJ2-1; D might be TRBD2 (6 bases). The CDR3 is 16 amino acids. The germline V gene encodes CDR1 SQVTM and CDR2 ANQGSEA. The CDR3 nucleotides are TGCAGCCTTGAATGGAGGCGGGGCAGGTCGGTTGGTGAGCAGTTCTTC. Encoded protein: CSLEWRRGRSVGEQFF.

The chain joins TRBV29-1 to TRBJ1-4; no definite D call. Germline-derived CDR1 and CDR2 are SQVTM and ANQGSEA. Trimming took 5 bases from V and 8 from J, leaving 6 bases between them. The CDR3 runs 10 residues. The CDR3, as DNA: TGCAGCGTTCAAGTCGAAAAACTGTTTTTT. Translated: CSVQVEKLFF. The full variable domain, completed using reference TRBV29-1 and TRBJ1-4, is SAVISQKPSRDICQRGTSLTIQCQVDSQVTMMFWYRQQPGQSLTLIATANQGSEATYESGFVIDKFPISRPNLTFSTLTVSNMSPEDSSIYLCSVQVEKLFFGSGTQLSVL.

This clonotype was counted a few times. V gene TRBV29-1 combines with J gene TRBJ2-6; 7 bases are shared with TRBD2. CDR1 is SQVTM, CDR2 ANQGSEA, per germline. The CDR3 runs 15 residues. J lost 1 base, V lost 2 bases, and 2 bases had no gene match. In nucleotides, the CDR3 is TGCAGCGTTGAAACGGGGGGATCTGGGGCCAACGTCCTGACTTTC. It encodes CSVETGGSGANVLTF.

This clonotype was picked up a small number of times. The chain uses TRBV30 and TRBJ2-5, with TRBD2 matching 13 bases. Germline loops: CDR1 GTSNPN, CDR2 SVGIG (reference sequence). This CDR3 has 14 amino acids. The trim removed 1 base at V and 5 bases at J, leaving 1 base unmatched. As DNA, the CDR3 is TGTGCCTGGAGTGGACTAGCGGGAGGCGAGACCCAGTACTTC. Amino acids: CAWSGLAGGETQYF.

The gene calls are TRBV28 and TRBJ1-5, with D tentatively TRBD1 (6 bases). V lost 11 bases to trimming and J lost 0 bases, with 11 bases between them. Germline values: CDR1 MDHEN, CDR2 SYDVKM. The CDR3 has 13 amino acids. The CDR3 sequence is CASGQHSNQPQHF. DNA of the CDR3: TGTGCCTCCGGACAGCATAGCAATCAGCCCCAGCATTTT.

The V call is TRBV30, the J call TRBJ2-2, with D perhaps matching TRBD1 (6 bases). Per the germline V gene, CDR1 is GTSNPN and CDR2 is SVGIG (reference sequence). This CDR3 region has 14 residues. V was shortened by 7 bases and J by 3 bases, with 15 bases between the two germline ends. The CDR3 here is CASLWGRYTGELFF. The CDR3 region has the DNA TGTGCCTCCTTATGGGGGCGTTACACCGGGGAGCTGTTTTTT.

The rearrangement joins TRBV28 to TRBJ2-1, with D perhaps being TRBD1 or TRBD2 (5 bases each). V lost 5 bases and J 4 bases, leaving 18 bases between the germline ends. The germline V gene encodes CDR1 MDHEN and CDR2 SYDVKM. This CDR3 comprises 16 residues. CDR3 coding DNA: TGTGCCAGCAGTCGGCTTCAGAGGGGTAATTACAATGAGCAGTTCTTC. This encodes CASSRLQRGNYNEQFF.

The chain employs TRBV21-1 and TRBJ1-1; the D call of TRBD1 is as the table states it, not checked on the DNA. TRBV21-1 is tagged as a pseudogene. There are 15 residues in the CDR3. Here the CDR3 DNA reads TGTGCCAGCAGCAAGCCTACAGGGACAAACACTGAAGCTTTCTTT. It yields the protein CASSKPTGTNTEAFF.

The chain recombines TRBV7-2 with TRBJ2-1, with a possible D match to TRBD2 (6 bases). This CDR3 is 14 amino acids long. The germline CDR1 and CDR2 sequences are SGHTA and FQGNSA. Trimming cost V 1 base and J 9 bases, with 13 bases left between them. CDR3: CASSLGGAPIEQFF. The DNA of the CDR3 is TGTGCCAGCAGCTTAGGCGGGGCCCCCATTGAGCAGTTCTTC.

A single count supports this clonotype. The chain employs TRBV20-1 and TRBJ1-1; D perhaps matches TRBD1 (5 bases). Trimming cost V 3 bases and J 0 bases, with 11 bases left between them. The germline V gene has CDR1 DFQATT and CDR2 SNEGSKA (reference sequence). The CDR3 length is 14 residues. CDR3 DNA: TGCAGTGCTAGTGAGAGAGGGGTGAACACTGAAGCTTTCTTT. As protein: CSASERGVNTEAFF.

The rearrangement joins TRBV12-3 or TRBV12-4 to TRBJ1-2; TRBD1 is a possible D gene (5 bases). V lost 6 bases to trimming and J lost 2 bases, with 13 bases between them. This CDR3 contains 14 residues. The CDR3 is CASSRTSGNYGYTF. In nucleotides, the CDR3 is TGTGCCAGCAGCCGAACCTCAGGGAACTATGGCTACACCTTC.

The chain couples TRBV29-1 to TRBJ1-2; D might be TRBD1 (5 bases). CDR3 length: 12 amino acids. The V gene's germline CDR1 is SQVTM and CDR2 ANQGSEA. Trimming stripped 3 bases from V and 3 bases from J, with 8 bases between. In DNA form, the CDR3 reads TGCAGCGTTGATGGGGCGTACTATGGCTACACCTTC. Encoded protein: CSVDGAYYGYTF.

This chain connects TRBV6-2 or TRBV6-3 to TRBJ2-1; D ambiguous. The CDR3 runs 14 residues. CDR1 MNHEY and CDR2 SVGEGT come from the germline V gene. Between the trimmed V and J ends, which lost 7 bases and 2 bases, there was a span of 12 bases. The CDR3 nucleotides read TGTGCCAGCACCAAAAGGAGTACCTACAATGAGCAGTTCTTC. This sequence encodes CASTKRSTYNEQFF.

The rearrangement uses TRBV12-3 or TRBV12-4 and TRBJ1-5, with a possible D match to TRBD1 (6 bases). The CDR3 has 15 amino acids. V lost 5 bases, J lost 0 bases, and 11 bases lay in between. Written as DNA, the CDR3 is TGTGCCAGCAGTAACTACAGGGATAGCAATCAGCCCCAGCATTTT. Its protein is CASSNYRDSNQPQHF.

This sequence joins TRBV19 and TRBJ1-2, with 7 nucleotides matching TRBD1. Germline loops: CDR1 LNHDA, CDR2 SQIVND (reference sequence). This CDR3 has 14 residues. V lost 7 bases and J lost 5; bases outside the gene matches: 10. The CDR3 DNA is TGTGCCAGTAACCCCTACAGGGGAGAGTATGGCTACACCTTC. Amino acids: CASNPYRGEYGYTF.

This sequence joins TRBV6-2 or TRBV6-3 and TRBJ1-2, with a weak D call TRBD1 (5 bases). The V and J ends lost 3 bases and 3 bases respectively, with 14 bases between them. The CDR3 length is 15 residues. Per the germline V gene, CDR1 is MNHEY and CDR2 is SVGEGT. CDR3 region: CASSYNAGMDYGYTF. The CDR3 DNA reads as TGTGCCAGCAGTTATAACGCAGGGATGGACTATGGCTACACCTTC.

This chain connects TRBV28 to TRBJ2-7; 8 positions match TRBD1. CDR1 MDHEN and CDR2 SYDVKM come from the germline V gene. This CDR3 contains 16 residues. With 4 bases clipped from V and 5 bases from J, the junction kept 13 bases outside the gene matches. The CDR3 nucleotides are TGTGCCAGCAGTTCCCTGCGGTCGACAGGGGCCCACGAGCAGTACTTC. Amino acids: CASSSLRSTGAHEQYF.

The chain employs TRBV27 and TRBJ1-5; the D gene is possibly TRBD1 (5 bases). The CDR3 consists of 17 residues. The V gene's germline CDR1 is MNHEY and CDR2 SMNVEV (reference sequence). V was cut by 5 bases and J by 0 bases, with 17 bases left in between. The CDR3 DNA sequence: TGTGCCAGCAGTACCGCCGGGGGACTATATAGCAATCAGCCCCAGCATTTT. Its translation: CASSTAGGLYSNQPQHF.

The chain carries TRBV27 and TRBJ1-5; tentative D call: TRBD1 (5 bases). CDR3 size: 13 residues. Germline CDR1 is MNHEY and CDR2 is SMNVEV (reference sequence). CDR3: CVCGGSSLGPQHF. The CDR3 coding sequence is TGTGTTTGCGGGGGGTCCAGTCTAGGTCCCCAGCATTTT.

The chain is built from TRBV2 and TRBJ2-1; 8 bases map to TRBD2. With V trimmed by 6 bases and J by 8 bases, 9 bases remained unmatched. CDR1 and CDR2 (germline): SNHLY, FYNNEI. The CDR3 spans 14 residues. The CDR3 nucleotides read TGTGCCAGCAGGGGGGGACTAGGAGGGGATGAGCAGTTCTTC. Its protein is CASRGGLGGDEQFF.

This clonotype is a singleton in its sample. The germline gene is not matched at one end of the junction; a read error may be the cause. The V and J genes are TRBV13 and TRBJ2-3; 9 bases align to TRBD2. From germline, CDR1 is PRHDT and CDR2 FYEKMQ (reference sequence). This CDR3 is 16 amino acids long. The DNA of the CDR3 is TGTGCCAACAGCTTAAAGGCGGGAGGGTCCACAGATACGCAGTATTTT. This sequence encodes CANSLKAGGSTDTQYF.

This clonotype was found a few times. This sequence joins TRBV15 and TRBJ2-5; TRBD2 agrees at 8 bases. Germline lookup yields CDR1 LNHNV and CDR2 YYDKDF (reference sequence). J gave up 2 bases and V 1 base, and 0 bases lay outside the gene matches. The length of the CDR3 is 14 residues. CDR3 residues: CATSRGGGQETQYF. The CDR3 nucleotides read TGTGCCACCAGCAGAGGCGGGGGGCAAGAGACCCAGTACTTC.

This rearrangement joins TRBV29-1 to TRBJ2-5; no firm D call. V shed 4 bases and J shed 5 bases, with 17 bases lying between them. The CDR3 loop spans 14 amino acids. CDR1 is SQVTM and CDR2 is ANQGSEA in the germline V gene. CDR3: CSVGRVSGGETQYF. The CDR3 region has the DNA TGCAGCGTTGGGCGAGTCTCCGGTGGGGAGACCCAGTACTTC. The full variable domain, with the rest looked up from reference TRBV29-1 and TRBJ2-5, is SAVISQKPSRDICQRGTSLTIQCQVDSQVTMMFWYRQQPGQSLTLIATANQGSEATYESGFVIDKFPISRPNLTFSTLTVSNMSPEDSSIYLCSVGRVSGGETQYFGPGTRLLVL.

This chain connects TRBV30 to TRBJ2-7; D unclear. The CDR3 has 14 residues. V was clipped by 0 bases and J by 0 bases, with 9 bases between them. CDR1 is GTSNPN, CDR2 SVGIG, per germline (reference sequence). The CDR3: CAWSVILPSYEQYF. The CDR3 DNA sequence: TGTGCCTGGAGTGTAATTCTCCCCTCCTACGAGCAGTACTTC.